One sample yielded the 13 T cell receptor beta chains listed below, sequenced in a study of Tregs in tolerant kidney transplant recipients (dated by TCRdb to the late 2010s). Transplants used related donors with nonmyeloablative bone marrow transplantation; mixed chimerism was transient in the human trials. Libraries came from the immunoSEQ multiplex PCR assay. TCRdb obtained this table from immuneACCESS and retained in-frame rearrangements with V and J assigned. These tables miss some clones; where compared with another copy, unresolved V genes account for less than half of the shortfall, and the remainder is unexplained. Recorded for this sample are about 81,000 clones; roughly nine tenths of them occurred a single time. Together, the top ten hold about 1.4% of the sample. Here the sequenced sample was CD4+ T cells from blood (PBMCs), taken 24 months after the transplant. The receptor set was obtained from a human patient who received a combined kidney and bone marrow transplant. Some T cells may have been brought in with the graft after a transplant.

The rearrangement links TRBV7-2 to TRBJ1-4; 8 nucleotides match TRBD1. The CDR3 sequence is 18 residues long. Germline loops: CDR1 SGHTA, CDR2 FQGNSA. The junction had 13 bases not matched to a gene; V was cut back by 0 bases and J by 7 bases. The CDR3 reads CASSLARQGLGGSEKLFF. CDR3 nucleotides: TGTGCCAGCAGCTTAGCGCGACAGGGGCTGGGCGGGAGTGAAAAACTGTTTTTT.

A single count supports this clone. The CDR3 sequence: CASSPPDRGLDGYTF. The CDR3 DNA is TGTGCCAGCTCACCACCAGACAGGGGGCTTGATGGCTACACCTTC. The rearrangement joins TRBV18 to TRBJ1-2; 10 bases agree with TRBD1. Germline V CDR1 and CDR2: KGHSH, LQKENI. The CDR3 covers 15 residues. V dropped 0 bases and J dropped 6; count of bases not matched to a gene: 4.

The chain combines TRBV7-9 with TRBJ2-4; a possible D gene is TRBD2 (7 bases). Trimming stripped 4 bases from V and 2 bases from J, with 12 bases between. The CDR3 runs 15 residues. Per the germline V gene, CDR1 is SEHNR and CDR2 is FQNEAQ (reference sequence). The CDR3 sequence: CASSWGGATKNIQYF. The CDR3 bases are TGTGCCAGCAGCTGGGGGGGGGCAACCAAAAACATTCAGTACTTC.

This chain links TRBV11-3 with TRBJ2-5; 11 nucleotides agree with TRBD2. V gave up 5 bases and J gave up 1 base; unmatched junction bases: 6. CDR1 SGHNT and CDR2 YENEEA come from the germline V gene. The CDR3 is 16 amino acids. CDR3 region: CASSEPLAGGQETQYF. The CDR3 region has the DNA TGTGCCAGCAGCGAACCTCTAGCGGGAGGCCAAGAGACCCAGTACTTC.

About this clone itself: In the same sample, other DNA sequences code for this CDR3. CDR3 sequence reads: CASSLSRQGARGYTF. CDR3 DNA: TGTGCCAGCAGTTTATCCAGACAGGGGGCGCGTGGCTACACCTTC. This chain connects TRBV27 to TRBJ1-2, with 10 bases identical to TRBD1. Germline V gene lookup returns CDR1 MNHEY and CDR2 SMNVEV (reference sequence). Trimming removed 0 bases from V and 7 bases from J; junction bases left unmatched: 5. This CDR3 is built from 15 residues.

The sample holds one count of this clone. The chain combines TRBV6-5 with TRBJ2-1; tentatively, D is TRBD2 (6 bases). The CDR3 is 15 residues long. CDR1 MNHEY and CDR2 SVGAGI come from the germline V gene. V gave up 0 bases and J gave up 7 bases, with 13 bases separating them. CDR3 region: CASSYSEGMRNEQFF. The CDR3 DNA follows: TGTGCCAGCAGTTACTCGGAGGGAATGAGGAATGAGCAGTTCTTC.

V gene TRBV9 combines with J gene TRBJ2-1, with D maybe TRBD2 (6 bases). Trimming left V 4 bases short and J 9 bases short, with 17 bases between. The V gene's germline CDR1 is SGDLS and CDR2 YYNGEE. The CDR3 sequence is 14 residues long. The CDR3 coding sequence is TGTGCCAGCAGCCCTCCGGGACTTGTTTTTGAGCAGTTCTTC. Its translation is CASSPPGLVFEQFF. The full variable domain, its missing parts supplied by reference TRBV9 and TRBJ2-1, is DSGVTQTPKHLITATGQRVTLRCSPRSGDLSVYWYQQSLDQGLQFLIQYYNGEERAKGNILERFSAQQFPDLHSELNLSSLELGDSALYFCASSPPGLVFEQFFGPGTRLTVL.

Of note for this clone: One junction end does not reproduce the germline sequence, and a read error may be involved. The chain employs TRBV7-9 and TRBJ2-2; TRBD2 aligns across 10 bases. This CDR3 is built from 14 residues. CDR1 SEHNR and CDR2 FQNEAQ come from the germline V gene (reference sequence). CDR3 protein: CASSLAGADGELFF. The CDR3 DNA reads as TGTGCCAGCAGCCTAGCGGGGGCGGACGGGGAGCTGTTTTTT.

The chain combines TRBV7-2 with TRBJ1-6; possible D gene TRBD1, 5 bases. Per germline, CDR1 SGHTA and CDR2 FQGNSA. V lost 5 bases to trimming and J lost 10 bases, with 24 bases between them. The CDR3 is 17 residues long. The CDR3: CASSSSRAGPSRSPLHF. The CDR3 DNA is TGTGCCAGCAGCAGCAGTCGGGCGGGACCTTCACGATCACCCCTCCACTTT.

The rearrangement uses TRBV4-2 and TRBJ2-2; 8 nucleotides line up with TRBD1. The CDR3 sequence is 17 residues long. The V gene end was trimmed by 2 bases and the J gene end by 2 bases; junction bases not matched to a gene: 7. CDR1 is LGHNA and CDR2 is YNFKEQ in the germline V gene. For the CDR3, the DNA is TGTGCCAGCAGCCAACTCCCGACAGGGGAAAACACCGGGGAGCTGTTTTTT. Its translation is CASSQLPTGENTGELFF.

In nucleotides, the CDR3 is TGCGCCACCCACCAAGACCCGGGACAGATGAATGAAAAACTGTTTTTT. It specifies CATHQDPGQMNEKLFF. The J gene is TRBJ1-4, the V gene TRBV5-1; 7 bases agree with TRBD1. Trimming took 9 bases from V and 5 from J; bases not matched to a gene: 16. CDR3 length equals 16 residues. The germline V gene has CDR1 SGHRS and CDR2 YFSETQ.

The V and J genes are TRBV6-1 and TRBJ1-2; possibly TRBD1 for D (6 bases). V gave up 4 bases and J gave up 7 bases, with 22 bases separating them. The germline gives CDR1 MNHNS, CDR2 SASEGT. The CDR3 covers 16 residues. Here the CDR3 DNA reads TGTGCCAGCAGTGCGAGCCGGGACCCAGGGGTAGGTGGCTACACCTTC. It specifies CASSASRDPGVGGYTF.

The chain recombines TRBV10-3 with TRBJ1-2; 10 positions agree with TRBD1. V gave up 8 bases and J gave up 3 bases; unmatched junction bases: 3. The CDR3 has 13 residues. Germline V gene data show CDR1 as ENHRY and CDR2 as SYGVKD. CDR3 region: CAIGGTGDYGYTF. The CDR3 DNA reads TGTGCCATCGGAGGGACAGGGGACTATGGCTACACCTTC.